This T cell receptor (beta chain) is drawn from a study of Graves' ophthalmopathy and Graves' hyperthyroidism. This clonotype was recorded many times. Its antigen is undetermined. This CDR3 is built from 15 residues. The germline gives CDR1 SGHAT, CDR2 FQNNGV. With 1 base clipped from V and 3 bases from J, the junction kept 4 bases outside the gene matches. Study-wide findings and caveats: Among thyroid clonotypes expanded above 0.001 frequency, most also appeared in blood. The model predicted progression of ophthalmopathy with a sensitivity of about 68%, and its specificity was approximately 77%.

Amplified TCR beta CDR3 regions were obtained using RNA transcripts as template. HTBI primers were employed in first-round RT-PCR, then a second-round multiplex PCR followed. Via MiXCR, TCRdb re-called the multiplex PCR reads, giving one row per CDR3 protein. The sample carries 1 million to 1.3 million distinct CDR3 sequences, around a third recorded once. Input material: peripheral blood or thyroid tissue (not recorded which). This TCR derives from an adult man with Graves' hyperthyroidism. This sequence joins TRBV11-2 and TRBJ2-7; 9 bases map to TRBD2. The CDR3 sequence: CASSLGSSGNYEQYF. CDR3 coding DNA: TGTGCCAGCAGCTTAGGGTCTAGCGGGAACTACGAGCAGTACTTC.